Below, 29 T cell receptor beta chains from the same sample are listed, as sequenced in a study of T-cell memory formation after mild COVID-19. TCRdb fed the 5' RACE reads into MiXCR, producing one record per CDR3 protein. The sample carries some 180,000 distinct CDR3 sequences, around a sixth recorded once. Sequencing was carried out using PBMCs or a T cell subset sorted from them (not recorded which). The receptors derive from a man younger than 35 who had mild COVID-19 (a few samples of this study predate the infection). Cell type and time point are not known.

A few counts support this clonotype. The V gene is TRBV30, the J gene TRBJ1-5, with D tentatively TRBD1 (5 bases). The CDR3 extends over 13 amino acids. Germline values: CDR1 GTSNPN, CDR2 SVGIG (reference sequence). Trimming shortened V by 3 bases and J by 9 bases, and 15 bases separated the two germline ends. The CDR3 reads CAWSGDAAGPQHF. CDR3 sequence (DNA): TGTGCCTGGAGCGGGGACGCGGCGGGGCCCCAGCATTTT. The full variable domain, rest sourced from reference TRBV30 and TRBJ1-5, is SQTIHQWPATLVQPVGSPLSLECTVEGTSNPNLYWYRQAAGRGLQLLFYSVGIGQISSEVPQNLSASRPQDRQFILSSKKLLLSDSGFYLCAWSGDAAGPQHFGDGTRLSIL.

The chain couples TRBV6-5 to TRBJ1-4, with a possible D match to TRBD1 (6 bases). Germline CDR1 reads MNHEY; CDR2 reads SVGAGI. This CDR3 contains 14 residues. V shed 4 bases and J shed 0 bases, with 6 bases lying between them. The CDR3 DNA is TGTGCCAGCAGTTGGACAGCAACTAATGAAAAACTGTTTTTT. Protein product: CASSWTATNEKLFF.

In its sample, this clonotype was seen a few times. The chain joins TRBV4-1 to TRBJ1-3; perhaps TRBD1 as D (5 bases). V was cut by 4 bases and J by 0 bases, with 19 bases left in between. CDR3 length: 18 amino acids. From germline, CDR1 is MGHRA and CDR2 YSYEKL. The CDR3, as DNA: TGCGCCAGCAGCCTCTTCCAACAGGCACAGCACTCTGGAAACACCATATATTTT. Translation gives CASSLFQQAQHSGNTIYF.

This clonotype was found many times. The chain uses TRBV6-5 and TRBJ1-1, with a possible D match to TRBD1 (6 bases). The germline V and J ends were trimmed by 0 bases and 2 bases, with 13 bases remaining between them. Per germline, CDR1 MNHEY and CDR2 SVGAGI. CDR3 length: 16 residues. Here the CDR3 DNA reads TGTGCCAGCAGTTACTCCATACAGGGCGGAAACACTGAAGCTTTCTTT. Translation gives CASSYSIQGGNTEAFF.

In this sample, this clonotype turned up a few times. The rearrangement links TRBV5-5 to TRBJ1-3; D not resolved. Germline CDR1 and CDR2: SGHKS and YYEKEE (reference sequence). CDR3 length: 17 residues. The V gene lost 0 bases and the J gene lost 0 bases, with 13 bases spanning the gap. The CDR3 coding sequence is TGTGCCAGCAGCTTGGGGTTCTTGATGTACTCTGGAAACACCATATATTTT. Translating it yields CASSLGFLMYSGNTIYF.

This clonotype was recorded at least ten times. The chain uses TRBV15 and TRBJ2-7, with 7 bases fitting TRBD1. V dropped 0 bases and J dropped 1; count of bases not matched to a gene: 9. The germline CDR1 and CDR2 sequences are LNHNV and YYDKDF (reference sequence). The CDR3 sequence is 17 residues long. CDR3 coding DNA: TGTGCCACCAGCAGAGATCTTACAGGGGCAGGTTCCTACGAGCAGTACTTC. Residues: CATSRDLTGAGSYEQYF.

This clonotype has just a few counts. CDR3 loop: CASRRVDSPLHF. CDR3 bases: TGTGCCAGCAGACGAGTAGATTCACCCCTCCACTTT. The chain couples TRBV7-9 to TRBJ1-6; no definite D call. Germline V lookup: CDR1 SEHNR, CDR2 FQNEAQ (reference sequence). This CDR3 comprises 12 residues. V was pared by 6 bases and J by 8 bases, with 8 bases between.

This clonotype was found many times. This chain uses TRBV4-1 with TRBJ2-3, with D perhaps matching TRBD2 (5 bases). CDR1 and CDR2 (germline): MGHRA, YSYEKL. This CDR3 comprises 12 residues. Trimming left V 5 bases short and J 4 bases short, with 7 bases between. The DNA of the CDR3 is TGCGCCAGCAGCGGGAGTCCAGATACGCAGTATTTT. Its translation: CASSGSPDTQYF.

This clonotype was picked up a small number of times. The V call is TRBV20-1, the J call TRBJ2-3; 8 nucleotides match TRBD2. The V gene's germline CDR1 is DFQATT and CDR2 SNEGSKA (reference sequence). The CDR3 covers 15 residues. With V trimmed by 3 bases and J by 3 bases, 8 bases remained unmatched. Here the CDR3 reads CSASFRGGATDTQYF. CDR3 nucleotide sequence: TGCAGTGCTAGTTTTCGGGGGGGGGCAACAGATACGCAGTATTTT.

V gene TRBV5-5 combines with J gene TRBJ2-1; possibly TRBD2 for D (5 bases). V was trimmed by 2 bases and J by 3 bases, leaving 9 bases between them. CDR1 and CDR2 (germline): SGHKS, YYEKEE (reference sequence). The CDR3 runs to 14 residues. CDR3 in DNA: TGTGCCAGCAGCTTCAGCGGCAGCTACAATGAGCAGTTCTTC. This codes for CASSFSGSYNEQFF. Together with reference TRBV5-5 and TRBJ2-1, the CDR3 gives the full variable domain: DAGVTQSPTHLIKTRGQQVTLRCSPISGHKSVSWYQQVLGQGPQFIFQYYEKEERGRGNFPDRFSARQFPNYSSELNVNALLLGDSALYLCASSFSGSYNEQFFGPGTRLTVL.

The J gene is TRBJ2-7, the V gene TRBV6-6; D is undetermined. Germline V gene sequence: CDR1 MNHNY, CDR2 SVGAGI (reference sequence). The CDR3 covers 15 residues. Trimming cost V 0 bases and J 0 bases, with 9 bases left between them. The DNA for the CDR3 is TGTGCCAGCAGTTACTCCCCGAAGGGCTCCTACGAGCAGTACGTC. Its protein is CASSYSPKGSYEQYV.

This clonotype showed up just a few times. CDR3 amino acids: CASSLAQTSTDTQYF. As DNA, the CDR3 is TGCGCCAGCAGCTTGGCCCAAACAAGCACAGATACGCAGTATTTT. The chain joins TRBV5-1 to TRBJ2-3; D remains unclear. Germline CDR1 is SGHRS and CDR2 is YFSETQ. Trimming removed 0 bases at V and 0 bases at J, with 8 bases between. The length of the CDR3 is 15 residues.

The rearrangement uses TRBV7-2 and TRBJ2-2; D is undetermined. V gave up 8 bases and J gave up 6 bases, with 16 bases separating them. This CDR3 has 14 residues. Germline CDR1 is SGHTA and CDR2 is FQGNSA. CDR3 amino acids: CASLLRRGAGELFF. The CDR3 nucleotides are TGTGCCAGCCTCCTTAGGCGAGGCGCCGGGGAGCTGTTTTTT.

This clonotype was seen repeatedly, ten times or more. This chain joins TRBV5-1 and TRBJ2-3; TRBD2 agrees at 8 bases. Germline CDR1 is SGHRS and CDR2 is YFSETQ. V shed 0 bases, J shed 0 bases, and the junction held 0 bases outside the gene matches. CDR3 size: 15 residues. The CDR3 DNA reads TGCGCCAGCAGCTTGGCTAGCGGGAGCACAGATACGCAGTATTTT. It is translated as CASSLASGSTDTQYF.

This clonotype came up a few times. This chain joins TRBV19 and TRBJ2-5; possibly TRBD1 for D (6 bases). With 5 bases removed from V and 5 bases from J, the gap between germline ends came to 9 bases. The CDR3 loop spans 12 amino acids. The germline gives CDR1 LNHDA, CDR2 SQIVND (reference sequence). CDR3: CASSPGHETQYF. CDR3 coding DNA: TGTGCCAGTAGTCCGGGACACGAGACCCAGTACTTC.

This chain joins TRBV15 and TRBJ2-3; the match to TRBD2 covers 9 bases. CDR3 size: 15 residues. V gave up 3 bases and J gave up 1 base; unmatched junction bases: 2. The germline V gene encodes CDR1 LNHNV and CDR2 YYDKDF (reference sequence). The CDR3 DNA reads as TGTGCCACCAGCAGTAGACTAGCGGGCACAGATACGCAGTATTTT. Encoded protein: CATSSRLAGTDTQYF.

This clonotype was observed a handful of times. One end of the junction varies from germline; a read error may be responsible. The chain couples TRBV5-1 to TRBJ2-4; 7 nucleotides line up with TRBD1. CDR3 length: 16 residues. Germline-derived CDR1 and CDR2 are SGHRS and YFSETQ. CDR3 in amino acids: CASSPPPGQMTDIQYF. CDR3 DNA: TGTGCCAGCAGCCCTCCCCCGGGACAGATGACAGACATTCAGTACTTC.

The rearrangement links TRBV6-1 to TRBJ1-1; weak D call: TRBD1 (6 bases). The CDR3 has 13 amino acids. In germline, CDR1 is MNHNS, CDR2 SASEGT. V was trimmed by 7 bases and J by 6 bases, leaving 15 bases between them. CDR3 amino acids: CASMLQGRAEAFF. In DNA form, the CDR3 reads TGTGCCAGCATGCTACAGGGAAGGGCTGAAGCTTTCTTT.

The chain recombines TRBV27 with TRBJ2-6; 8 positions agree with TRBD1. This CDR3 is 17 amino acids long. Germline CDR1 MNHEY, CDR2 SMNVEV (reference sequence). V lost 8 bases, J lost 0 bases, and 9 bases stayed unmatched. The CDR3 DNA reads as TGTGCCAGCGGGACAGGCCCTTATAACTCTGGGGCCAACGTCCTGACTTTC. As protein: CASGTGPYNSGANVLTF.

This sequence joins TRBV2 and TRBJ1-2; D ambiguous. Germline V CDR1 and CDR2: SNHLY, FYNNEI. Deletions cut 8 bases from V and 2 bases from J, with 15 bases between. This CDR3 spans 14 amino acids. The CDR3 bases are TGTGCCAGCCCCGAGGAGGGAGCAAACTATGGCTACACCTTC. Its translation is CASPEEGANYGYTF.

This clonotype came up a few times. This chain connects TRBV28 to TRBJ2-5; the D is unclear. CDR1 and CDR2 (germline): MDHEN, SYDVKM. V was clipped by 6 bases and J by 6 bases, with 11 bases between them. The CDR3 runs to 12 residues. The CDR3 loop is CASSLPSKTQYF. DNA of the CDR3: TGTGCCAGCAGCCTCCCGTCGAAGACCCAGTACTTC.

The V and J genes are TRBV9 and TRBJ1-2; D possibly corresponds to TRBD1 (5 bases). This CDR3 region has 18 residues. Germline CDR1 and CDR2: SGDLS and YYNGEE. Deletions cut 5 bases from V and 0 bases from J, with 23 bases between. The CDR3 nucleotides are TGTGCCAGCAGTGGGCCGCCCCCGGCAGGGTGGGCTAACTATGGCTACACCTTC. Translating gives CASSGPPPAGWANYGYTF.

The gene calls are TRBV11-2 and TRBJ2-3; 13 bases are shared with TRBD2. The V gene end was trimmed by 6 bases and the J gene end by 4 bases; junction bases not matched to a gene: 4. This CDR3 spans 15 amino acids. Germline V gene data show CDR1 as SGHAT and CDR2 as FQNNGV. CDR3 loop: CASRPTSGGADTQYF. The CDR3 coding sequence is TGTGCCAGCAGGCCCACTAGCGGGGGGGCAGATACGCAGTATTTT. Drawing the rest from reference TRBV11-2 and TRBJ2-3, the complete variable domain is EAGVAQSPRYKIIEKRQSVAFWCNPISGHATLYWYQQILGQGPKLLIQFQNNGVVDDSQLPKDRFSAERLKGVDSTLKIQPAKLEDSAVYLCASRPTSGGADTQYFGPGTRLTVL.

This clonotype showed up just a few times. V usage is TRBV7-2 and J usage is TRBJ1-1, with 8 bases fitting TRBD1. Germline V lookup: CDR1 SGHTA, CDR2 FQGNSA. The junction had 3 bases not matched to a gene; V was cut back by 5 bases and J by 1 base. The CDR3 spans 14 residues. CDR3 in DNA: TGTGCCAGCAGCCCGACAGGGGCGAACACTGAAGCTTTCTTT. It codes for CASSPTGANTEAFF.

CDR3 sequence (DNA): TGTGCCAGCAGCAGGGACAGGGGATACGAGCAGTACTTC. This gives the protein CASSRDRGYEQYF. The rearrangement uses TRBV7-3 and TRBJ2-7; TRBD1 aligns across 10 bases. The CDR3 contains 13 residues. Germline lookup yields CDR1 SGHTA and CDR2 FQGTGA. Trimming took 5 bases from V and 4 from J; bases not matched to a gene: 2. The full variable domain, in which reference TRBV7-3 and TRBJ2-7 provide the parts outside the CDR3, is GAGVSQTPSNKVTEKGKYVELRCDPISGHTALYWYRQSLGQGPEFLIYFQGTGAADDSGLPNDRFFAVRPEGSVSTLKIQRTERGDSAVYLCASSRDRGYEQYFGPGTRLTVT.

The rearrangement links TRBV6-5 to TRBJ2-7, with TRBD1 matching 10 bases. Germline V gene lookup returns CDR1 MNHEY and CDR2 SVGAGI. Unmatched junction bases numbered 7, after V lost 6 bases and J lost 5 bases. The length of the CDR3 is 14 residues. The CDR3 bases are TGTGCCAGCAGCCCGGACAGGGGGGAGAACGAGCAGTACTTC. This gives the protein CASSPDRGENEQYF.

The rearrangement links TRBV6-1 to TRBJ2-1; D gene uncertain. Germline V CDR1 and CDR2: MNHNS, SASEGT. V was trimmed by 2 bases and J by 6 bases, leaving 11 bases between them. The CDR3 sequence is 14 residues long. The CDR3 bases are TGTGCCAGCAGTGAAAACAAGGTCTTCAATGAGCAGTTCTTC. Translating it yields CASSENKVFNEQFF.

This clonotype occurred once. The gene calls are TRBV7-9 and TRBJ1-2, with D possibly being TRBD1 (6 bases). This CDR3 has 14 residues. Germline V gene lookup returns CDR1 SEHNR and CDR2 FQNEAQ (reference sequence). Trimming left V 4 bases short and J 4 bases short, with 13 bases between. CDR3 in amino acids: CASSSQGPSYGYTF. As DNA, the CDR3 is TGTGCCAGCAGCTCCCAGGGGCCTAGCTATGGCTACACCTTC.

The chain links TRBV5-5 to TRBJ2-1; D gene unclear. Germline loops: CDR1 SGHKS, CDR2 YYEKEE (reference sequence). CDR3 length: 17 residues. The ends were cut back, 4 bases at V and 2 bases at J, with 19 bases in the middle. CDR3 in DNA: TGTGCCAGCAGCCGACCAACCTACTTGCCACCCTACAATGAGCAGTTCTTC. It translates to CASSRPTYLPPYNEQFF.